One sample yielded the 24 T cell receptor beta chains listed below, sequenced in a study of graft-versus-host responses after intestinal transplantation. Using immunoSEQ multiplex PCR, the repertoire was profiled, and TCRdb retains in-frame clones only, with some absent. In the table there are 11,000 to 15,000 clones, 30% to 35% of which are singletons. Source: alloreactive CD4+ T cells from a mixed lymphocyte reaction culture, taken before intestinal transplant. The sample's subset: CFSE-low proliferating T cells sorted from approximately six-day pre-transplant mixed lymphocyte reaction (GvH or HvG direction). These TCRs come from a human patient who received an intestinal transplant.

This clone turned up a few times. The CDR3 DNA reads TGTGCCATTCCCTACGGCTACACCTTC. Translation: CAIPYGYTF. The chain carries TRBV25-1 and TRBJ1-2, with D unresolved. The CDR3 runs to 9 residues. Germline values: CDR1 MGHDK, CDR2 SYGVNS. V gave up 10 bases and J gave up 8 bases, with 8 bases separating them.

This clone occurred a few times. The V call is TRBV7-8, the J call TRBJ1-1; 8 positions match TRBD1. Unmatched junction bases numbered 8, after V lost 1 base and J lost 4 bases. CDR3 length equals 16 residues. Germline V gives CDR1 SGHVS, CDR2 FQNEAQ. CDR3 sequence: CASSLVGTGIPTEAFF. The DNA for the CDR3 is TGTGCCAGCAGCTTAGTAGGGACAGGTATTCCCACTGAAGCTTTCTTT. Complete variable domain (other parts from reference TRBV7-8 and TRBJ1-1): GAGVSQSPRYKVAKRGQDVALRCDPISGHVSLFWYQQALGQGPEFLTYFQNEAQLDKSGLPSDRFFAERPEGSVSTLKIQRTQQEDSAVYLCASSLVGTGIPTEAFFGQGTRLTVV.

The chain joins TRBV30 to TRBJ2-3; D is possibly TRBD2 (6 bases). The length of the CDR3 is 15 residues. Germline-derived CDR1 and CDR2 are GTSNPN and SVGIG (reference sequence). With 4 bases removed from V and 5 bases from J, the gap between germline ends came to 19 bases. The DNA of the CDR3 is TGTGCCTGGACCCCACGGGACTGGCAAAGAGATACGCAGTATTTT. Its translation: CAWTPRDWQRDTQYF. Using reference TRBV30 and TRBJ2-3 for the parts outside the CDR3, the full variable domain is SQTIHQWPATLVQPVGSPLSLECTVEGTSNPNLYWYRQAAGRGLQLLFYSVGIGQISSEVPQNLSASRPQDRQFILSSKKLLLSDSGFYLCAWTPRDWQRDTQYFGPGTRLTVL.

This clone was detected a few times. The rearrangement links TRBV5-1 to TRBJ1-2; D might be TRBD1 (6 bases). Germline CDR1 SGHRS, CDR2 YFSETQ. The V end lost 4 bases, the J end lost 5 bases, and 18 bases lay between the germline ends. CDR3 length: 15 residues. CDR3 protein: CASSAGAGGHYGYTF. CDR3 nucleotides: TGCGCCAGCAGCGCAGGCGCGGGGGGGCATTATGGCTACACCTTC.

The J gene is TRBJ1-2, the V gene TRBV11-1, with a weak D call TRBD1 (5 bases). Per germline, CDR1 SGHAT and CDR2 FQDESV (reference sequence). This CDR3 region has 15 residues. V was pared by 5 bases and J by 3 bases, with 16 bases between. The CDR3 sequence: CASSRLGVRDYGYTF. CDR3 bases: TGTGCCAGCAGCCGATTGGGGGTTCGAGACTATGGCTACACCTTC.

This clone was found a few times. This chain connects TRBV6-5 to TRBJ1-1, with 8 bases fitting TRBD1. This CDR3 has 14 amino acids. Germline lookup yields CDR1 MNHEY and CDR2 SVGAGI. J lost 6 bases, V lost 7 bases, and 10 bases had no gene match. The chain's CDR3 is CASTTGGSVAEAFF. CDR3 in DNA: TGTGCCAGCACTACAGGGGGTTCGGTCGCTGAAGCTTTCTTT.

The chain is built from TRBV5-4 and TRBJ2-7; 7 positions match TRBD1. The CDR3 length is 16 residues. CDR1 is SGHNT, CDR2 YYREEE, per germline (reference sequence). Losses at the gene ends were 5 bases for V and 0 bases for J; bases not matched to a gene: 11. In DNA form, the CDR3 reads TGTGCCAGCAGTCCAGGGGGTAGCTCCTCCTCCTACGAGCAGTACTTC. Translated: CASSPGGSSSSYEQYF.

The rearrangement uses TRBV5-1 and TRBJ2-2, with D perhaps given as TRBD1 or TRBD2 (5 bases each). Per the germline V gene, CDR1 is SGHRS and CDR2 is YFSETQ. The ends were cut back, 2 bases at V and 2 bases at J, with 13 bases in the middle. The CDR3 runs to 16 residues. The CDR3 nucleotides are TGCGCCAGCAGCTTAACGGGGCGACAAAACACCGGGGAGCTGTTTTTT. Translation gives CASSLTGRQNTGELFF.

This clone was seen only a few times. The rearrangement joins TRBV10-3 to TRBJ2-1; unclear D gene. V gave up 6 bases and J gave up 7 bases, with 7 bases separating them. The CDR3 consists of 11 residues. Germline CDR1 is ENHRY and CDR2 is SYGVKD. The CDR3 sequence is CAISLKNEQFF. As DNA, the CDR3 is TGTGCCATCAGCCTTAAGAATGAGCAGTTCTTC.

The gene calls are TRBV2 and TRBJ2-7; D may be TRBD2 (5 bases). Looked up from germline, CDR1 is SNHLY and CDR2 is FYNNEI. CDR3 length: 14 residues. Trimming cost V 1 base and J 6 bases, with 13 bases left between them. This CDR3 is CASSEGGGLGEQYF. CDR3 nucleotide sequence: TGTGCCAGCAGTGAAGGTGGCGGGCTCGGCGAGCAGTACTTC. The full variable domain, rest sourced from reference TRBV2 and TRBJ2-7, is EPEVTQTPSHQVTQMGQEVILRCVPISNHLYFYWYRQILGQKVEFLVSFYNNEISEKSEIFDDQFSVERPDGSNFTLKIRSTKLEDSAMYFCASSEGGGLGEQYFGPGTRLTVT.

This clone has more than one count but fewer than ten. The junction differs from germline at one of its ends, possibly a read error. The CDR3 coding sequence is TGTGCCATCAGTGAGTCACAGGTAAAGGCTTTCTTT. Residues: CAISESQVKAFF. V and J are TRBV6-1 and TRBJ1-1; D is possibly TRBD1 (5 bases). This CDR3 has 12 amino acids. Per germline, CDR1 MNHNS and CDR2 SASEGT.

This clone was detected only a few times. This chain uses TRBV6-9 with TRBJ1-2; no firm D call. Trimming removed 7 bases at V and 6 bases at J, with 15 bases between. In germline, CDR1 is MNHGY, CDR2 SVAAGI. The CDR3 contains 13 residues. The CDR3 DNA is TGTGCCAGCACCCCGACAAGATTCAATGGCTACACCTTC. It translates to CASTPTRFNGYTF.

This clone was counted only a few times. V is TRBV6-1 and J is TRBJ2-7, with 7 nucleotides matching TRBD2. The CDR3 runs 13 residues. The germline CDR1 and CDR2 sequences are MNHNS and SASEGT. V gave up 5 bases and J gave up 0 bases; unmatched junction bases: 1. The CDR3 coding sequence is TGTGCCAGCAGTCCTAGCGGCTCCTACGAGCAGTACTTC. As protein: CASSPSGSYEQYF.

By share, this clone counts as medium-sized. The chain couples TRBV10-3 to TRBJ1-1; no definite D call. The germline gives CDR1 ENHRY, CDR2 SYGVKD. V lost 4 bases and J 2 bases, leaving 11 bases between the germline ends. The CDR3 consists of 14 residues. DNA of the CDR3: TGTGCCATCAGTGGCCTAGCACAAAACACTGAAGCTTTCTTT. Protein: CAISGLAQNTEAFF.

The chain combines TRBV6-8 with TRBJ1-1, with D unresolved. V dropped 2 bases and J dropped 0 bases, with 7 bases sitting between them. CDR1 is MNHGY, CDR2 SAAAGT, per germline. CDR3 size: 14 residues. Here the CDR3 reads CASSYGQMNTEAFF. As DNA, the CDR3 is TGTGCCAGCAGTTACGGGCAGATGAACACTGAAGCTTTCTTT.

J is TRBJ1-1 and V is TRBV5-6; D not resolved. CDR3 length: 13 residues. The V end lost 3 bases, the J end lost 3 bases, and 9 bases lay between the germline ends. Per germline, CDR1 SGHDT and CDR2 YYEEEE. The CDR3 protein is CASSWGADTEAFF. The CDR3 nucleotides are TGTGCCAGCAGCTGGGGAGCGGACACTGAAGCTTTCTTT.

The chain has TRBV9 and TRBJ2-3; 7 nucleotides line up with TRBD2. J gave up 3 bases and V 4 bases, and 5 bases lay outside the gene matches. This CDR3 is 14 amino acids long. Germline CDR1 reads SGDLS; CDR2 reads YYNGEE. Written as DNA, the CDR3 is TGTGCCAGCAGCCCCCGGACTAGGACAGATACGCAGTATTTT. It yields the protein CASSPRTRTDTQYF.

The chain is built from TRBV28 and TRBJ1-1; 9 bases agree with TRBD1. Trimming removed 4 bases from V and 10 bases from J; junction bases left unmatched: 13. CDR1 is MDHEN, CDR2 SYDVKM, per germline. The CDR3 consists of 15 residues. The DNA for the CDR3 is TGTGCCAGCAGTTACAGGGGGCTATCCTTTTTTGGAGCTTTCTTT. This sequence encodes CASSYRGLSFFGAFF.

This clone is labeled medium-sized (0.01 to 0.1%). The chain employs TRBV30 and TRBJ1-1; TRBD1 aligns across 10 bases. V lost 6 bases, J lost 9 bases, and 10 bases stayed unmatched. This CDR3 is built from 13 residues. The germline gives CDR1 GTSNPN, CDR2 SVGIG (reference sequence). CDR3 in amino acids: CACYIPGQGKAFF. The CDR3 DNA reads as TGTGCCTGTTATATCCCGGGACAGGGGAAAGCTTTCTTT.

This clone is categorized as medium-sized. The V call is TRBV6-5, the J call TRBJ1-1; D is unresolved. The CDR3 consists of 14 residues. The germline CDR1 and CDR2 sequences are MNHEY and SVGAGI. Trimming shortened V by 0 bases and J by 3 bases, and 8 bases separated the two germline ends. CDR3 in DNA: TGTGCCAGCAGTTACTCCGGACGGGACACTGAAGCTTTCTTT. This translates into CASSYSGRDTEAFF.

There are a few counts of this clone. The chain couples TRBV29-1 to TRBJ1-1; D is unclear. The CDR3 consists of 12 residues. Germline CDR1 SQVTM, CDR2 ANQGSEA. Trimming shortened V by 3 bases and J by 9 bases, and 14 bases separated the two germline ends. CDR3 region: CSVESERFKAFF. CDR3 nucleotides: TGCAGCGTTGAGTCCGAAAGGTTCAAAGCTTTCTTT.

This clone is medium-sized in the sample. V and J are TRBV5-1 and TRBJ2-5; D remains ambiguous. The CDR3 is 11 amino acids. V was cut by 0 bases and J by 5 bases, with 2 bases left in between. Germline V gives CDR1 SGHRS, CDR2 YFSETQ. The CDR3: CASSLAETQYF. DNA for the CDR3: TGCGCCAGCAGCTTGGCGGAGACCCAGTACTTC.

The chain is built from TRBV11-3 and TRBJ2-4; maybe TRBD1 (5 bases). The CDR3 runs to 15 residues. CDR1 SGHNT and CDR2 YENEEA come from the germline V gene. V gave up 1 base and J gave up 7 bases, with 14 bases separating them. CDR3 sequence reads: CASSLGGREGNIQYF. The CDR3 DNA sequence: TGTGCCAGCAGCTTAGGGGGCAGGGAAGGTAACATTCAGTACTTC.

The chain couples TRBV28 to TRBJ2-7; the match to TRBD2 covers 7 bases. The CDR3 sequence is 14 residues long. V gave up 5 bases and J gave up 2 bases; unmatched junction bases: 6. Germline lookup yields CDR1 MDHEN and CDR2 SYDVKM. This chain's CDR3 is CASSPGGIPYEQYF. CDR3 coding DNA: TGTGCCAGCAGTCCGGGGGGTATCCCCTACGAGCAGTACTTC.